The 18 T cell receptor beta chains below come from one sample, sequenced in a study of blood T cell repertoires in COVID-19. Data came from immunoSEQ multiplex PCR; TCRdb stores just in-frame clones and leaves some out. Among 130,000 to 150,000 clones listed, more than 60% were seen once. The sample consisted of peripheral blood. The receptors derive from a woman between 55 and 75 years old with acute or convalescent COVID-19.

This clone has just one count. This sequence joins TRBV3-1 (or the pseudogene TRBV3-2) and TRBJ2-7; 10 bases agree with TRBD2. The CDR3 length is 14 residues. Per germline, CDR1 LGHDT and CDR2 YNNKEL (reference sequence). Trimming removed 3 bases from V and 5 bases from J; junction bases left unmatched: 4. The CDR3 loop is CASSQGLAKNEQYF. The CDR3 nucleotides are TGTGCCAGCAGCCAGGGACTAGCGAAAAACGAGCAGTACTTC.

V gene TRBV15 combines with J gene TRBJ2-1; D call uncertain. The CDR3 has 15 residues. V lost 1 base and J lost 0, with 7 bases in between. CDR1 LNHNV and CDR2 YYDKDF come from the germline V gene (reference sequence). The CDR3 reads CATSRGVSSYNEQFF. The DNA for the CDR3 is TGTGCCACCAGCAGAGGTGTGAGCTCCTACAATGAGCAGTTCTTC. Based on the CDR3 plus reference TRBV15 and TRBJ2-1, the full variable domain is DAMVIQNPRYQVTQFGKPVTLSCSQTLNHNVMYWYQQKSSQAPKLLFHYYDKDFNNEADTPDNFQSRRPNTSFCFLDIRSPGLGDTAMYLCATSRGVSSYNEQFFGPGTRLTVL.

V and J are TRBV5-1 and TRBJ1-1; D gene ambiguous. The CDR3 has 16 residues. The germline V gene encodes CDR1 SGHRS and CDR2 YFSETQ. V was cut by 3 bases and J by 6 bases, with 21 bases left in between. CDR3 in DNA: TGCGCCAGCAGCTACAACCCTAGAGGGAGGGAGGCTGAAGCTTTCTTT. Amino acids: CASSYNPRGREAEAFF.

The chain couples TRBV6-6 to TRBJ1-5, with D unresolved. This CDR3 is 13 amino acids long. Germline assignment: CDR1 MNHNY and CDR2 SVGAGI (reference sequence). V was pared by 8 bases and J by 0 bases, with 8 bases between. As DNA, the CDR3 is TGTGCCAGCTCGGGGAATAGCAATCAGCCCCAGCATTTT. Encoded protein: CASSGNSNQPQHF.

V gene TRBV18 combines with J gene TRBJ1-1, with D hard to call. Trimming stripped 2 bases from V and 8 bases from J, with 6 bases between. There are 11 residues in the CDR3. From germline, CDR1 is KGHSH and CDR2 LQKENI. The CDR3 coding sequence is TGTGCCAGCTCACCAGGGCTAGAAGCTTTCTTT. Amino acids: CASSPGLEAFF.

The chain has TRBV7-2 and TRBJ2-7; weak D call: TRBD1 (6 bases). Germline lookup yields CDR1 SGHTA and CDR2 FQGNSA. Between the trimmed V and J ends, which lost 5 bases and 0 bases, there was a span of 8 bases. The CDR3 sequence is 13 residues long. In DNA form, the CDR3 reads TGTGCCAGCAGCCGGGACAACTCCTACGAGCAGTACTTC. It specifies CASSRDNSYEQYF. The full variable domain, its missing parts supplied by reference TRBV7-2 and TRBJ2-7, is GAGVSQSPSNKVTEKGKDVELRCDPISGHTALYWYRQSLGQGLEFLIYFQGNSAPDKSGLPSDRFSAERTGGSVSTLTIQRTQQEDSAVYLCASSRDNSYEQYFGPGTRLTVT.

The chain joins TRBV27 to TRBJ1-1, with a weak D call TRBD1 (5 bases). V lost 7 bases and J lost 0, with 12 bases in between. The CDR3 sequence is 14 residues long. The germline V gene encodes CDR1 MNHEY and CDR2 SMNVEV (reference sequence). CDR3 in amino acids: CASTGGYMNTEAFF. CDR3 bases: TGTGCCAGCACTGGGGGGTACATGAACACTGAAGCTTTCTTT.

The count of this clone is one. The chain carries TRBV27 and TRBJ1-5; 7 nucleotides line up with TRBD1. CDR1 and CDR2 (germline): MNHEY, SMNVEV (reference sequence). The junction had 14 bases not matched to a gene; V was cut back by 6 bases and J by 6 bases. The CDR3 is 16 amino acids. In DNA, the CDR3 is TGTGCCAGCAGGAGACAGGGCGCCTACGTATTTCAGCCCCAGCATTTT. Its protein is CASRRQGAYVFQPQHF.

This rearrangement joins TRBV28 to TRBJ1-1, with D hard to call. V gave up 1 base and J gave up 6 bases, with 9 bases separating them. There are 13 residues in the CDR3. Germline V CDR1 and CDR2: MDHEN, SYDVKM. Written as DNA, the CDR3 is TGTGCCAGCAGTTTATCGAGGGCGGCTGAAGCTTTCTTT. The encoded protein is CASSLSRAAEAFF.

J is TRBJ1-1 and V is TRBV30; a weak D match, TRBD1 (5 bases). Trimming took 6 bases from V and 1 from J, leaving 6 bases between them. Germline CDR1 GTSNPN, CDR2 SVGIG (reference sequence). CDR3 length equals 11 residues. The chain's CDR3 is CACGGNTEAFF. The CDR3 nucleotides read TGTGCCTGCGGGGGGAACACTGAAGCTTTCTTT.

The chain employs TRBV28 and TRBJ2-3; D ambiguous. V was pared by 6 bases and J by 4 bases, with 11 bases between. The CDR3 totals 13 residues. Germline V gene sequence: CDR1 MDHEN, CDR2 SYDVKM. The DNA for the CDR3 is TGTGCCAGCAGATCTAGTAACGCAGATACGCAGTATTTT. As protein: CASRSSNADTQYF.

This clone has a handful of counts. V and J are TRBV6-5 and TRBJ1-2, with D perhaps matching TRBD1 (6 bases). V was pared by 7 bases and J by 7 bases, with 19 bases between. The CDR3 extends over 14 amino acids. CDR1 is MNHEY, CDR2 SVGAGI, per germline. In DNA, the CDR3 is TGTGCCAGCATGACCGTGGACAGTAAGAGTGGCTACACCTTC. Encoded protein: CASMTVDSKSGYTF.

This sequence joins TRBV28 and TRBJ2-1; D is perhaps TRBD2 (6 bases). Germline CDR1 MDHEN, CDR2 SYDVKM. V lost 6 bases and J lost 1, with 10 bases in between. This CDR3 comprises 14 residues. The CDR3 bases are TGTGCCAGCAGGTCGCTAGCGTCCTACAATGAGCAGTTCTTC. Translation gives CASRSLASYNEQFF.

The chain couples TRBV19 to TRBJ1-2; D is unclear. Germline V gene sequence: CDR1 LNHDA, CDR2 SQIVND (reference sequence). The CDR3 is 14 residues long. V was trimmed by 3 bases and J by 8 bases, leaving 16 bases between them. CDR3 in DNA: TGTGCCAGTAGTATTCCTGGGCCATCGGGAGGCTACACCTTC. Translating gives CASSIPGPSGGYTF.

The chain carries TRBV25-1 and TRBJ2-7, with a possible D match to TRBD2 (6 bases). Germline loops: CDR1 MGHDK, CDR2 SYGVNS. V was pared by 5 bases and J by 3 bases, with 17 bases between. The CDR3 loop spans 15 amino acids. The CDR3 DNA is TGTGCCAGCAGTCCACCAACTGGGACTCTCTACGAGCAGTACTTC. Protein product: CASSPPTGTLYEQYF.

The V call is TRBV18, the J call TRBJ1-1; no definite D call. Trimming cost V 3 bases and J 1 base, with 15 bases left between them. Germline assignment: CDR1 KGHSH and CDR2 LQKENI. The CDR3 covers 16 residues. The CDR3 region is CASSPQREEPNTEAFF. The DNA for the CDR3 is TGTGCCAGCTCACCGCAGAGGGAAGAGCCGAACACTGAAGCTTTCTTT.

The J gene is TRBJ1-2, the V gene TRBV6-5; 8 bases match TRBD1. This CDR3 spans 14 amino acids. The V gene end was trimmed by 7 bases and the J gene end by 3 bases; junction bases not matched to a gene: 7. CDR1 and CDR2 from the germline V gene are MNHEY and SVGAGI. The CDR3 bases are TGTGCCAGCACCCACACAGGGGGGGACTATGGCTACACCTTC. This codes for CASTHTGGDYGYTF.

CDR3 coding DNA: TGCAGCGTTTCGACGGGACAGGGTACCGAGCAGTACTTC. Translation gives CSVSTGQGTEQYF. The V and J genes are TRBV29-1 and TRBJ2-7; the match to TRBD1 covers 9 bases. The CDR3 consists of 13 residues. Germline V gene data show CDR1 as SQVTM and CDR2 as ANQGSEA. V trimming: 5 bases; J trimming: 6 bases; junction bases outside the gene matches: 8.